The present T cell receptor (beta chain) was sequenced within a study of CD8+CD57+ T cells in acquired aplastic anemia. Background on the study: On average, sorted CD4+ and CD8+ cells gave 3.2 ug of DNA.

Trimming left V 7 bases short and J 2 bases short, with 9 bases between. CDR1 is SQVTM, CDR2 ANQGSEA, per germline. CDR3 size: 11 residues. Whoever was chosen for sequencing had shown CD8+CD57+ cell expansion by flow cytometry. Genomic DNA provided the template from which TCR beta VDJ and CDR3 profiles were obtained. TCRdb processed the reads anew with MiXCR; each CDR3 protein has one entry. The sample holds about 160,000 distinct CDR3 sequences, 45% to 55% seen once. The source material was sorted CD4+, CD8+, or CD8+CD57+ T cells (not recorded which) from PBMCs. The clonotype comes from a human donor with aplastic anemia. The chain joins TRBV29-1 to TRBJ2-7; D may match TRBD1 or TRBD2 (5 bases each). DNA for the CDR3: TGCAGCGCACGGGACGCCTACGAGCAGTACTTC. Residues: CSARDAYEQYF.